Below, 15 T cell receptor beta chains from the same sample are listed, as sequenced in a study of T cell responses to AZD1222 COVID-19 vaccine. Here immunoSEQ multiplex PCR was the method, and the copy in TCRdb shows in-frame clones only, minus some. The profile shows around 120,000 clones, about nine tenths of them singletons. Sequences were derived from peripheral blood, sampled on day 0 of AZD1222 vaccination. The receptors come from an adult in good health.

This chain uses TRBV5-1 with TRBJ2-3; D unresolved. Germline V lookup: CDR1 SGHRS, CDR2 YFSETQ. V was cut by 0 bases and J by 2 bases, with 7 bases left in between. The length of the CDR3 is 14 residues. The CDR3 coding sequence is TGCGCCAGCAGCTTGGGCTGGGACACAGATACGCAGTATTTT. Translating it yields CASSLGWDTDTQYF.

The chain joins TRBV9 to TRBJ2-3; D not certain. Trimming removed 0 bases from V and 0 bases from J, with 11 bases in between. This CDR3 is 16 amino acids long. Germline V gene data show CDR1 as SGDLS and CDR2 as YYNGEE. The CDR3 coding sequence is TGTGCCAGCAGCGTAGACGTGGGTCTAAGCACAGATACGCAGTATTTT. It yields the protein CASSVDVGLSTDTQYF.

This clone was counted once. This sequence joins TRBV18 and TRBJ1-2; 7 nucleotides align to TRBD1. Germline loops: CDR1 KGHSH, CDR2 LQKENI. J gave up 5 bases and V 4 bases, and 4 bases lay outside the gene matches. The CDR3 loop spans 13 amino acids. The DNA of the CDR3 is TGTGCCAGCTCACACGGGACAGAATATGGCTACACCTTC. It codes for CASSHGTEYGYTF.

The chain uses TRBV5-1 and TRBJ2-2; the match to TRBD2 covers 11 bases. This CDR3 is built from 14 residues. Germline trimming cut 9 bases from V and 4 bases from J; bases unmatched to any gene: 5. Germline-derived CDR1 and CDR2 are SGHRS and YFSETQ. CDR3 sequence reads: CATTSGSSTGELFF. CDR3 bases: TGCGCCACCACTAGCGGGAGTAGCACCGGGGAGCTGTTTTTT.

The J gene is TRBJ2-7, the V gene TRBV13, with D uncertain. Between the trimmed V and J ends, which lost 2 bases and 4 bases, there was a span of 3 bases. The CDR3 length is 11 residues. Germline CDR1 is PRHDT and CDR2 is FYEKMQ (reference sequence). The CDR3 protein is CASSLKYEQYF. The CDR3 bases are TGTGCCAGCAGCTTAAAATACGAGCAGTACTTC.

The gene calls are TRBV6-2 or TRBV6-3 and TRBJ1-5; perhaps TRBD1 as D (6 bases). Per the germline V gene, CDR1 is MNHEY and CDR2 is SVGEGT. The CDR3 runs 17 residues. The V gene lost 5 bases and the J gene lost 6 bases, with 23 bases spanning the gap. The CDR3 loop reads CASSGLGHAEWRQPQHF. CDR3 DNA sequence: TGTGCCAGCAGTGGTTTGGGACATGCCGAGTGGCGTCAGCCCCAGCATTTT.

This clone was counted a single time. The chain joins TRBV7-6 to TRBJ1-5, with 7 positions matching TRBD1. Germline CDR1 SGHVS, CDR2 FNYEAQ. The CDR3 runs to 15 residues. Trimming took 3 bases from V and 2 from J; bases not matched to a gene: 4. The CDR3 is CASSLTDRGNQPQHF. CDR3 in DNA: TGTGCCAGCAGCTTGACCGACAGGGGCAATCAGCCCCAGCATTTT.

The chain uses TRBV5-6 and TRBJ2-7; D ambiguous. Germline V gives CDR1 SGHDT, CDR2 YYEEEE. Trimming shortened V by 4 bases and J by 1 base, and 6 bases separated the two germline ends. The CDR3 runs 12 residues. The CDR3: CASSHASYEQYF. The CDR3 region has the DNA TGTGCCAGCAGCCACGCGTCCTACGAGCAGTACTTC.

This sequence joins TRBV28 and TRBJ1-6; 7 bases line up with TRBD1. The CDR3 has 14 residues. Germline CDR1 and CDR2: MDHEN and SYDVKM. CDR3 bases: TGTGCGTATCGCGGGACAGCCTATAATTCACCCCTCCACTTT. Translation: CAYRGTAYNSPLHF.

This clone showed up just once. The chain couples TRBV28 to TRBJ2-2, with a weak D call TRBD1 (5 bases). The germline V and J ends were trimmed by 2 bases and 4 bases, with 8 bases remaining between them. Germline lookup yields CDR1 MDHEN and CDR2 SYDVKM. CDR3 length: 14 residues. The CDR3 sequence is CASSLSQGTGELFF. In DNA form, the CDR3 reads TGTGCCAGCAGTTTAAGTCAGGGCACCGGGGAGCTGTTTTTT.

The chain joins TRBV24-1 to TRBJ2-3; 9 bases agree with TRBD1. The length of the CDR3 is 17 residues. In germline, CDR1 is KGHDR, CDR2 SFDVKD. The V gene end was trimmed by 4 bases and the J gene end by 3 bases; junction bases not matched to a gene: 10. CDR3 sequence: CATSDPTLDRGTDTQYF. Written as DNA, the CDR3 is TGTGCCACCAGTGACCCGACCCTGGACAGGGGTACAGATACGCAGTATTTT.

J is TRBJ1-5 and V is TRBV7-9; D remains ambiguous. The germline V gene encodes CDR1 SEHNR and CDR2 FQNEAQ (reference sequence). This CDR3 has 12 amino acids. The ends were cut back, 5 bases at V and 4 bases at J, with 6 bases in the middle. CDR3 bases: TGTGCCAGCAGCCGATATAATCAGCCCCAGCATTTT. Translating it yields CASSRYNQPQHF.

Only one count was recorded for this clone. This sequence joins TRBV4-3 and TRBJ2-3; D perhaps matches TRBD2 (5 bases). The CDR3 is 20 residues long. V was pared by 0 bases and J by 2 bases, with 24 bases between. Germline lookup yields CDR1 LGHNA and CDR2 YSLEER. CDR3 sequence reads: CASSQDKLSVRGLTTDTQYF. The CDR3 DNA follows: TGCGCCAGCAGCCAAGATAAACTTAGCGTGAGAGGGCTCACCACAGATACGCAGTATTTT.

V usage is TRBV4-3 and J usage is TRBJ1-5; D might be TRBD1 (6 bases). V gave up 0 bases and J gave up 4 bases, with 13 bases separating them. Looked up from germline, CDR1 is LGHNA and CDR2 is YSLEER. The CDR3 sequence is 16 residues long. The CDR3 bases are TGCGCCAGCAGCCAAGAGTGGCGGGGGCGGAATCAGCCCCAGCATTTT. It codes for CASSQEWRGRNQPQHF.

The gene calls are TRBV4-3 and TRBJ2-2, with no clear D. This CDR3 contains 17 residues. The V end was cut by 0 bases, the J end by 2 bases, with 13 bases between. The germline V gene encodes CDR1 LGHNA and CDR2 YSLEER. The CDR3 region has the DNA TGCGCCAGCAGCCAAGATTTCGAGGCAGCCAACACCGGGGAGCTGTTTTTT. It codes for CASSQDFEAANTGELFF.